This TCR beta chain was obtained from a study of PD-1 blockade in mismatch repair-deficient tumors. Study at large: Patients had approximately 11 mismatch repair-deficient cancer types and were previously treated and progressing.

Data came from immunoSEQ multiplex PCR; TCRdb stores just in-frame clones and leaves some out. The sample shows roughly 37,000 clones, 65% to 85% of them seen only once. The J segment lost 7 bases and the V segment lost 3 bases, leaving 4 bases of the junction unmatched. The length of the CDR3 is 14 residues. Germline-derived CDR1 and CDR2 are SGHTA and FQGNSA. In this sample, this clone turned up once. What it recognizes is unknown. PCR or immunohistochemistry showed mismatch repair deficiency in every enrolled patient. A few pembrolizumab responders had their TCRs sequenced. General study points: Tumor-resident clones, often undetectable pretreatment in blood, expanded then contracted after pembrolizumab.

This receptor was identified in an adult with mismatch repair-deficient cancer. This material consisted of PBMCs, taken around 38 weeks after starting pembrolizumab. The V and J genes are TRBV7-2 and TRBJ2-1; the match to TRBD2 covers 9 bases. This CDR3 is CASSFQLAGNEQFF. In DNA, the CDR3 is TGTGCCAGCAGCTTTCAGCTAGCGGGGAATGAGCAGTTCTTC.